Listed below are T cell receptor beta chains from one sample, sequenced in a study of memory B cells and T cells in multiple sclerosis. These receptors' targets are unknown. Profiling relied on immunoSEQ multiplex PCR, and the TCRdb table lists in-frame clones only, not all of them. The sample shows 35,000 to 55,000 clones, approximately 80% of them seen only once. The sample taken for sequencing was PBMCs from blood kept in culture. The receptors come from a human donor with multiple sclerosis. Each CDR3 is given with its conserved first and last residue. The D gene is left open where the match is weak. A row's size may be missing; if present it is once, few, many or a size class.

v_gene: TRBV19; j_gene: TRBJ1-2; d_gene: NA; len: 15; abundance: NA; CDR3nt: TGTGCCAGTAGTAGCCGGGACCCCCGAGGCTATGGCTACACCTTC; CDR3aa: CASSSRDPRGYGYTF
v_gene: TRBV5-1; j_gene: TRBJ1-4; d_gene: NA; len: 14; abundance: NA; CDR3nt: TGCGCCAGCAGCTTCGGTCAGGGGAATGAAAAACTGTTTTTT; CDR3aa: CASSFGQGNEKLFF
v_gene: TRBV5-4; j_gene: TRBJ2-7; d_gene: TRBD1; len: 15; abundance: NA; CDR3nt: TGTGCCAGCAGCTCCCGGACAGGGGGTTTCTACGAGCAGTACTTC; CDR3aa: CASSSRTGGFYEQYF
v_gene: TRBV2; j_gene: TRBJ2-2; d_gene: TRBD1; len: 13; abundance: NA; CDR3nt: TGTGCCAGCAGCGTCAGGGGGTACGGGGAGCTGTTTTTT; CDR3aa: CASSVRGYGELFF
v_gene: TRBV4-1; j_gene: TRBJ2-1; d_gene: NA; len: 14; abundance: NA; CDR3nt: TGCGCCAGCAGCCTAACAGGTCTCTACAATGAGCAGTTCTTC; CDR3aa: CASSLTGLYNEQFF
v_gene: TRBV7-3; j_gene: TRBJ1-1; d_gene: TRBD1; len: 14; abundance: few; CDR3nt: TGTGCCAGCAGCTTGACAGGGGCGGACACTGAAGCTTTCTTT; CDR3aa: CASSLTGADTEAFF
v_gene: TRBV6-1; j_gene: TRBJ2-1; d_gene: TRBD1; len: 15; abundance: NA; CDR3nt: TGTGCCAGCAGTCACAGGGGTCCCCCTCCCTTAGAGCAGTTCTTC; CDR3aa: CASSHRGPPPLEQFF
v_gene: TRBV5-1; j_gene: TRBJ1-2; d_gene: NA; len: 16; abundance: NA; CDR3nt: TGCGCCAGCAGCTTGGAGCCAACACTGGAAACGGATGGCTACACCTTC; CDR3aa: CASSLEPTLETDGYTF
v_gene: TRBV6-6; j_gene: TRBJ1-2; d_gene: TRBD1; len: 15; abundance: NA; CDR3nt: TGTGCCAGCAGTTGGGCCCCGGAGGGGGCGGGGGGCTACACCTTC; CDR3aa: CASSWAPEGAGGYTF
v_gene: TRBV25-1; j_gene: TRBJ1-6; d_gene: TRBD1; len: 16; abundance: NA; CDR3nt: TGTGCCAGCAGTGAGCATAAGACAGGGGTCAATTCACCCCTCCACTTT; CDR3aa: CASSEHKTGVNSPLHF
v_gene: TRBV7-7; j_gene: TRBJ1-6; d_gene: TRBD1; len: 15; abundance: NA; CDR3nt: TGTGCCAGCAGCCTGGCCGGGACAGGGGCTTCACCCCTCCACTTT; CDR3aa: CASSLAGTGASPLHF